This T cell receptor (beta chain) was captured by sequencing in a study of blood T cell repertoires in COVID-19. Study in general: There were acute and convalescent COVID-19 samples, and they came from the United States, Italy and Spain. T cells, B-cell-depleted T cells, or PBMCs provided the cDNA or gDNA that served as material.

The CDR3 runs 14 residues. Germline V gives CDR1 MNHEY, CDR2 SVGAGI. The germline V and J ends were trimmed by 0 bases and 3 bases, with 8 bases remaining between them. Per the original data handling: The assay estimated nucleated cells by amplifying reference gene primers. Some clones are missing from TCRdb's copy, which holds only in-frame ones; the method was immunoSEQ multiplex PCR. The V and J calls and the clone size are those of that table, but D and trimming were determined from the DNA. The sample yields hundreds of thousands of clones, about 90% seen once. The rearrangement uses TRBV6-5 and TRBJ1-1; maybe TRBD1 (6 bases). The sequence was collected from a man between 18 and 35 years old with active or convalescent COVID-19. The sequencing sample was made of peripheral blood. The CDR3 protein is CASSYSPGDTEAFF. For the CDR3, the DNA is TGTGCCAGCAGTTACTCACCAGGGGACACTGAAGCTTTCTTT.